Here is one T cell receptor beta chain with its context. Its antigen is as yet unknown. This sample was taken from a study of post-analysis software for immune sequencing data. Study observations and caveats: TRBV5-6, TRBV5-1 and TRBV20-1 belonged to a set of roughly 5 TRBV segments that were more frequent in patients than controls.

V lost 5 bases and J lost 3; bases outside the gene matches: 13. Germline CDR1 and CDR2: SNHLY and FYNNEI. The CDR3 runs to 16 residues. Unique molecular identifiers had been added to the TCR beta cDNA libraries. MiXCR was run by TCRdb on the PCR reads, yielding one entry per CDR3 protein. The table includes approximately 660,000 distinct CDR3 sequences, roughly three fifths detected once. What was sequenced was blood. The origin of this receptor is a girl aged 2 to 10 with multiple sclerosis. This chain uses TRBV2 with TRBJ2-7, with TRBD2 matching 7 bases. CDR3 sequence: CASSTHRRELIYEQYF. The CDR3 DNA reads TGTGCCAGCAGTACCCATCGGCGGGAGCTGATCTACGAGCAGTACTTC.